The source of this TCR beta chain is a study of spatial heterogeneity in lung cancer. Overall study: After resection, follow-up PBMC samples were sequenced when available, at a median of about two years later.

Only a few counts were recorded for this clonotype. TCRdb re-called the 5' RACE reads with MiXCR, one entry per CDR3 protein. This sample has approximately 100,000 distinct CDR3 sequences, with approximately 19% found just once. This CDR3 region has 14 residues. J gave up 5 bases and V 0 bases, and 2 bases lay outside the gene matches. Germline CDR1 reads MGHDK; CDR2 reads SYGVNS. Time point indicated: blood at routine non-recurrence follow-up after resection. The TCR sequence derives from a male donor with early-stage non-small cell lung cancer. The sample was PBMCs, taken at follow-up. The chain links TRBV25-1 to TRBJ2-5, with TRBD1 matching over 8 bases. CDR3 bases: TGTGCCAGCAGTGAATACAGGGGGCGGGAGACCCAGTACTTC. Protein: CASSEYRGRETQYF.